One and the same sample provided the 25 T cell receptor beta chains below, sequenced in a study of T cell repertoires in cytomegalovirus infection. For these receptors, no antigen is known. TCRdb ran MiXCR on the reads and lists one entry per CDR3 protein. The sample has about 500,000 distinct CDR3 sequences, 30% to 35% seen once. The sample in question was cultured PBMCs, obtained from culture after CMV antigen stimulation. These receptors were taken from a human donor in good health (CMV status not recorded). Some clones in this sample may be carry-over from other donors' samples.

Only a few counts were recorded for this clonotype. This clone may be a read error of a much larger clone one base away. This chain connects TRBV7-2 to TRBJ2-3; D not certain. The V end was cut by 1 base, the J end by 4 bases, with 3 bases between. CDR1 is SGHTA, CDR2 FQGNSA, per germline. The CDR3 sequence is 12 residues long. The DNA for the CDR3 is TGTGCCAGCAGCTTAGACCCAGATACGCAGTATTTT. Protein product: CASSLDPDTQYF.

This clonotype was seen more than once but under ten times. This chain uses TRBV4-1 with TRBJ1-4; 9 positions match TRBD1. CDR3 length: 16 amino acids. V lost 2 bases to trimming and J lost 8 bases; unmatched junction nucleotides: 9. The germline V gene has CDR1 MGHRA and CDR2 YSYEKL. CDR3: CASSQLPTGGAEKLFF. For the CDR3, the DNA is TGCGCCAGCAGCCAACTACCCACAGGGGGCGCGGAAAAACTGTTTTTT.

This clonotype was detected a few times. The J gene is TRBJ2-1, the V gene TRBV7-2, with TRBD2 as a possible D gene (6 bases). The CDR3 sequence is 14 residues long. Germline CDR1 is SGHTA and CDR2 is FQGNSA. Trimming removed 5 bases from V and 8 bases from J, with 16 bases in between. CDR3 region: CASSPGTPWDEQFF. The CDR3 DNA reads as TGTGCCAGCAGCCCAGGGACTCCCTGGGATGAGCAGTTCTTC.

V gene TRBV19 combines with J gene TRBJ1-2; D gene uncertain. In germline, CDR1 is LNHDA, CDR2 SQIVND (reference sequence). The V end lost 7 bases, the J end lost 6 bases, and 18 bases lay between the germline ends. The CDR3 is 14 amino acids. The CDR3 is CASNPVLGRDGYTF. The CDR3 region has the DNA TGTGCCAGTAATCCCGTTTTAGGGAGAGATGGCTACACCTTC. The full variable domain, rest sourced from reference TRBV19 and TRBJ1-2, is DGGITQSPKYLFRKEGQNVTLSCEQNLNHDAMYWYRQDPGQGLRLIYYSQIVNDFQKGDIAEGYSVSREKKESFPLTVTSAQKNPTAFYLCASNPVLGRDGYTFGSGTRLTVV.

On this clonotype itself: The junction differs from germline at one of its ends, possibly a read error. This rearrangement joins TRBV6-5 to TRBJ1-2; TRBD1 might be the D (5 bases). Per the germline V gene, CDR1 is MNHEY and CDR2 is SVGAGI. The CDR3 length is 15 residues. The CDR3 reads CASLSFEGTTYGFTF. CDR3 nucleotides: TGTGCCAGCTTGTCTTTTGAGGGGACCACCTATGGCTTCACCTTC.

The chain recombines TRBV15 with TRBJ2-2; D not resolved. The CDR3 spans 16 residues. Germline CDR1 LNHNV, CDR2 YYDKDF (reference sequence). Trimming stripped 0 bases from V and 4 bases from J, with 12 bases between. The CDR3 region is CATSRDNAQVTGELFF. In nucleotides, the CDR3 is TGTGCCACCAGCAGAGATAACGCCCAAGTCACCGGGGAGCTGTTTTTT.

The rearrangement joins TRBV28 to TRBJ1-3; unclear D gene. Per the germline V gene, CDR1 is MDHEN and CDR2 is SYDVKM. Trimming shortened V by 8 bases and J by 1 base, and 18 bases separated the two germline ends. The CDR3 has 16 amino acids. Written as DNA, the CDR3 is TGTGCCAGCCGTTCCCGGGGAGGCTTATCTGGAAACACCATATATTTT. Amino acid sequence: CASRSRGGLSGNTIYF. Looking up the rest from reference TRBV28 and TRBJ1-3 gives the full variable domain: DVKVTQSSRYLVKRTGEKVFLECVQDMDHENMFWYRQDPGLGLRLIYFSYDVKMKEKGDIPEGYSVSREKKERFSLILESASTNQTSMYLCASRSRGGLSGNTIYFGEGSWLTVV.

CDR3 in amino acids: CSARKGNGDTQYF. CDR3 nucleotides: TGCAGTGCTAGGAAGGGAAATGGGGATACGCAGTATTTT. This sequence joins TRBV20-1 and TRBJ2-3; no clear D gene. Germline-derived CDR1 and CDR2 are DFQATT and SNEGSKA (reference sequence). Trimming stripped 3 bases from V and 6 bases from J, with 13 bases between. The CDR3 consists of 13 residues.

This clonotype was seen more than once but under ten times. J is TRBJ1-6 and V is TRBV18; D is undetermined. Germline values: CDR1 KGHSH, CDR2 LQKENI. V was pared by 1 base and J by 8 bases, with 12 bases between. CDR3 size: 15 residues. The CDR3 reads CASSPRSESDSPLHF. The CDR3 DNA reads TGTGCCAGCTCACCACGATCAGAAAGTGATTCACCCCTCCACTTT.

V usage is TRBV7-2 and J usage is TRBJ1-2, with TRBD1 identical over 8 bases. This CDR3 comprises 13 residues. V shed 5 bases and J 6 bases; nucleotides not matched to a gene: 5. Germline V gene sequence: CDR1 SGHTA, CDR2 FQGNSA. CDR3 nucleotides: TGTGCCAGCAGCCAGCCAGGGGGCGATGGCTACACCTTC. Protein: CASSQPGGDGYTF.

The V gene is TRBV4-1, the J gene TRBJ2-5, with 10 positions matching TRBD2. The CDR3 is 19 residues long. V was pared by 0 bases and J by 1 base, with 11 bases of the junction left unmatched. The V gene's germline CDR1 is MGHRA and CDR2 YSYEKL. The CDR3 reads CASSQDGLAGGGGQETQYF. Written as DNA, the CDR3 is TGCGCCAGCAGCCAAGACGGGTTAGCGGGAGGAGGGGGCCAAGAGACCCAGTACTTC.

The chain recombines TRBV10-3 with TRBJ2-1, with D tentatively TRBD2 (6 bases). Germline CDR1 reads ENHRY; CDR2 reads SYGVKD. This CDR3 spans 14 amino acids. V lost 4 bases, J lost 2 bases, and 9 bases lay in between. CDR3 bases: TGTGCCATCAGTGGGGAGGACGCCTACAATGAGCAGTTCTTC. Translating it yields CAISGEDAYNEQFF.

This clonotype was seen only a few times. The genes are TRBV7-2 and TRBJ2-5, with TRBD2 identical over 8 bases. This CDR3 contains 15 residues. V was clipped by 5 bases and J by 4 bases; unmatched bases: 9. Germline-derived CDR1 and CDR2 are SGHTA and FQGNSA. The CDR3 DNA sequence: TGTGCCAGCAGCGATCAAGCGGGAGTTTCAGAGACCCAGTACTTC. This sequence encodes CASSDQAGVSETQYF.

This CDR3 reads CASSLAGTGTHIPDTQYF. CDR3 sequence (DNA): TGTGCCAGCAGCTTAGCCGGGACCGGGACACACATCCCAGATACGCAGTATTTT. The J gene is TRBJ2-3, the V gene TRBV7-2; D may be TRBD1 (6 bases). With 0 bases removed from V and 4 bases from J, the gap between germline ends came to 20 bases. Germline V lookup: CDR1 SGHTA, CDR2 FQGNSA. There are 18 residues in the CDR3.

This chain joins TRBV6-2 or TRBV6-3 and TRBJ1-1; D gene uncertain. The length of the CDR3 is 12 residues. V was pared by 8 bases and J by 0 bases, with 7 bases between. CDR1 and CDR2 (germline): MNHEY, SVGEGT. This CDR3 reads CASAPMNTEAFF. The CDR3 DNA sequence: TGTGCCAGCGCCCCGATGAACACTGAAGCTTTCTTT.

The V and J genes are TRBV7-8 and TRBJ1-2; 8 positions match TRBD1. The CDR3 is 13 residues long. Germline-derived CDR1 and CDR2 are SGHVS and FQNEAQ. The V segment lost 4 bases and the J segment 5 bases; nucleotides outside the gene matches: 3. DNA of the CDR3: TGTGCCAGCAGCTCGGGACAGGCATATGGCTACACCTTC. Translated, it gives CASSSGQAYGYTF.

This clonotype was observed many times. This chain connects TRBV7-6 to TRBJ1-1; D gene unclear. V was trimmed by 5 bases and J by 5 bases, leaving 12 bases between them. The CDR3 is 13 residues long. Looked up from germline, CDR1 is SGHVS and CDR2 is FNYEAQ. DNA for the CDR3: TGTGCCAGCAGCCCCACAGTGATGACTGAAGCTTTCTTT. It encodes CASSPTVMTEAFF.

This clonotype appeared a few times. The chain employs TRBV6-1 and TRBJ2-2, with D possibly TRBD1 on 5 matching bases. Trimming removed 8 bases from V and 1 base from J, with 14 bases in between. Germline V gene lookup returns CDR1 MNHNS and CDR2 SASEGT. CDR3 size: 15 residues. CDR3 sequence reads: CASLVPRVNTGELFF. The CDR3 DNA reads as TGTGCCAGCCTTGTCCCCAGGGTGAACACCGGGGAGCTGTTTTTT.

The chain joins TRBV6-6 to TRBJ1-5; 7 bases match TRBD1. There are 16 residues in the CDR3. Germline CDR1 MNHNY, CDR2 SVGAGI (reference sequence). After removal of 5 bases from V and 6 bases from J, the junction contained 13 bases not matched to a gene. The DNA of the CDR3 is TGTGCCAGCAGTAAAGGGGGCCAGGGCCTTCGTCAGCCCCAGCATTTT. Its translation: CASSKGGQGLRQPQHF.

This clonotype was observed a few times. The chain has TRBV6-2 or TRBV6-3 and TRBJ1-2; weak D call: TRBD1 (5 bases). The germline V gene encodes CDR1 MNHEY and CDR2 SVGEGT. CDR3 size: 13 residues. V lost 8 bases and J lost 7, with 17 bases in between. The CDR3 spells CASGEQEMGGYTF. The CDR3 nucleotides read TGTGCCAGCGGAGAACAGGAGATGGGTGGCTACACCTTC.

This clonotype was observed many times. This rearrangement joins TRBV7-2 to TRBJ1-1; 7 bases agree with TRBD1. Per germline, CDR1 SGHTA and CDR2 FQGNSA. V was pared by 0 bases and J by 3 bases, with 13 bases of the junction left unmatched. The CDR3 extends over 18 amino acids. CDR3 protein: CASSLATSTGRAHTEAFF. The CDR3 DNA follows: TGTGCCAGCAGCTTAGCAACTTCGACAGGGCGAGCGCACACTGAAGCTTTCTTT.

The chain is built from TRBV15 and TRBJ2-7; no firm D call. Trimming left V 3 bases short and J 3 bases short, with 6 bases between. CDR1 is LNHNV, CDR2 YYDKDF, per germline (reference sequence). The CDR3 has 12 amino acids. As DNA, the CDR3 is TGTGCCACCAGCAGGGGCAGCTACGAGCAGTACTTC. Amino acids: CATSRGSYEQYF. Combining the CDR3 with reference TRBV15 and TRBJ2-7 gives the whole variable domain DAMVIQNPRYQVTQFGKPVTLSCSQTLNHNVMYWYQQKSSQAPKLLFHYYDKDFNNEADTPDNFQSRRPNTSFCFLDIRSPGLGDTAMYLCATSRGSYEQYFGPGTRLTVT.

This clonotype has more than one count but fewer than ten. The chain joins TRBV6-6 to TRBJ1-1; the D is unclear. With 2 bases removed from V and 2 bases from J, the gap between germline ends came to 9 bases. The CDR3 runs to 14 residues. Germline CDR1 MNHNY, CDR2 SVGAGI (reference sequence). DNA for the CDR3: TGTGCCAGCAGTTACGTTCTACTAAACACTGAAGCTTTCTTT. Its protein is CASSYVLLNTEAFF.

This clonotype was seen more than once but under ten times. The chain recombines TRBV15 with TRBJ2-3, with D perhaps matching TRBD2 (6 bases). CDR3 length equals 17 residues. Germline V gene lookup returns CDR1 LNHNV and CDR2 YYDKDF (reference sequence). V was shortened by 0 bases and J by 2 bases, with 15 bases between the two germline ends. In nucleotides, the CDR3 is TGTGCCACCAGCAGAGAGAATCTAGCGCATTTCACAGATACGCAGTATTTT. Protein product: CATSRENLAHFTDTQYF.

The chain couples TRBV6-2 or TRBV6-3 to TRBJ2-1; 10 bases line up with TRBD2. V dropped 2 bases and J dropped 6; count of bases not matched to a gene: 4. The CDR3 contains 15 residues. Germline-derived CDR1 and CDR2 are MNHEY and SVGEGT. The CDR3 region has the DNA TGTGCCAGCAGTTACCTAGCGGGAGTGGGCAATGAGCAGTTCTTC. Its protein product is CASSYLAGVGNEQFF.